This TCR beta chain emerged from a study of molecular identifiers for immune sequencing clone quantification. Findings and limits, study-wide: Highly expanded clone sizes could be underestimated by identical TCR molecules sharing a barcode.

This clonotype was detected only a few times. Its specificity is unknown. CDR1 MNHEY and CDR2 SVGAGI come from the germline V gene. Trimming left V 0 bases short and J 5 bases short, with 13 bases between. CDR3 length: 15 amino acids. TCRdb processed the PCR reads anew with MiXCR; each CDR3 protein has one entry. The data show 400,000 to 600,000 distinct CDR3 sequences, roughly 25% seen once. Sequencing used naive CD8+ T cells from blood, with Jurkat cell RNA spiked in. Subset: FACS-sorted CD8+CD4-CCR7+CD45RA+ naive T cells. V and J are TRBV6-5 and TRBJ1-1; TRBD1 is a possible D gene (5 bases). The source is a human donor in good health. Some libraries in this study had Jurkat cell RNA spiked in. CDR3 sequence reads: CASSYSRGASTEAFF. The CDR3 region has the DNA TGTGCCAGCAGTTACTCAAGGGGCGCGTCTACTGAAGCTTTCTTT.